Following are 15 T cell receptor beta chains from one sample sequenced in a study of cytomegalovirus exposure and HLA in healthy donors. The PCR made use of 60 Vbeta and 13 Jbeta primers. The method was immunoSEQ multiplex PCR; TCRdb's version includes in-frame clones alone and lacks a portion of them. The sample includes 90,000 to 120,000 clones, roughly three quarters seen only once; the top ten take roughly 2%. The sequenced sample consisted of PBMCs. The receptor set was obtained from a man between 18 and 35 years old in good health and CMV-seronegative.

J is TRBJ2-5 and V is TRBV28; 10 bases agree with TRBD1. Trimming at V came to 5 bases and at J to 1 base, leaving 4 bases not matched to a gene. Looked up from germline, CDR1 is MDHEN and CDR2 is SYDVKM. This CDR3 spans 15 amino acids. Written as DNA, the CDR3 is TGTGCCAGCAGTCTCCGACAGGGGGCCCAAGAGACCCAGTACTTC. As protein: CASSLRQGAQETQYF. Using reference TRBV28 and TRBJ2-5 for the parts outside the CDR3, the full variable domain is DVKVTQSSRYLVKRTGEKVFLECVQDMDHENMFWYRQDPGLGLRLIYFSYDVKMKEKGDIPEGYSVSREKKERFSLILESASTNQTSMYLCASSLRQGAQETQYFGPGTRLLVL.

The chain links TRBV6-5 to TRBJ1-5; D is possibly TRBD1 (5 bases). From germline, CDR1 is MNHEY and CDR2 SVGAGI. The CDR3 contains 14 residues. V was cut by 1 base and J by 5 bases, with 9 bases left in between. DNA for the CDR3: TGTGCCAGCAGTTACTTAGCGGGGGATCAGCCCCAGCATTTT. This sequence encodes CASSYLAGDQPQHF.

The chain joins TRBV5-4 to TRBJ2-3, with TRBD1 identical over 8 bases. Germline V lookup: CDR1 SGHNT, CDR2 YYREEE (reference sequence). Germline trimming cut 1 base from V and 3 bases from J; bases unmatched to any gene: 4. There are 15 residues in the CDR3. The CDR3 region has the DNA TGTGCCAGCAGCTTGTCAGGGGGCAGGACAGATACGCAGTATTTT. It codes for CASSLSGGRTDTQYF.

CDR3 DNA: TGTGCCAGCAGCGGGAACAGGGCCCTCTCTGGAAACACCATATATTTT. Translated: CASSGNRALSGNTIYF. V gene TRBV5-5 combines with J gene TRBJ1-3; TRBD1 might be the D (6 bases). This CDR3 contains 16 residues. Per germline, CDR1 SGHKS and CDR2 YYEKEE (reference sequence). Trimming stripped 4 bases from V and 0 bases from J, with 14 bases between.

A few counts support this clone. V is TRBV7-8 and J is TRBJ1-5, with 7 bases aligning to TRBD1. Trimming removed 6 bases from V and 5 bases from J; junction bases left unmatched: 10. This CDR3 comprises 15 residues. Germline CDR1 SGHVS, CDR2 FQNEAQ. CDR3 sequence reads: CASRSTGTVYQPQHF. CDR3 DNA: TGTGCCAGCAGGTCGACCGGGACAGTGTATCAGCCCCAGCATTTT.

The V call is TRBV11-2, the J call TRBJ2-2, with TRBD2 matching over 7 bases. J was trimmed by 6 bases and V by 7 bases; bases with no gene match: 14. The CDR3 is 16 amino acids. The V gene's germline CDR1 is SGHAT and CDR2 FQNNGV. CDR3 amino acids: CASTKPERGRAGELFF. In DNA, the CDR3 is TGTGCCAGCACCAAACCAGAGCGGGGCAGAGCCGGGGAGCTGTTTTTT. The whole variable domain, filled in from reference TRBV11-2 and TRBJ2-2, reads EAGVAQSPRYKIIEKRQSVAFWCNPISGHATLYWYQQILGQGPKLLIQFQNNGVVDDSQLPKDRFSAERLKGVDSTLKIQPAKLEDSAVYLCASTKPERGRAGELFFGEGSRLTVL.

This chain joins TRBV2 and TRBJ1-4, with TRBD1 as a possible D gene (5 bases). Germline V gene lookup returns CDR1 SNHLY and CDR2 FYNNEI. The CDR3 has 15 amino acids. V was clipped by 6 bases and J by 0 bases, with 11 bases between them. The chain's CDR3 is CASSRDSSTNEKLFF. Here the CDR3 DNA reads TGTGCCAGCAGCCGAGACAGCTCAACTAATGAAAAACTGTTTTTT.

Only one count was recorded for this clone. The chain uses TRBV7-9 and TRBJ2-7; D perhaps matches TRBD2 (6 bases). V was cut by 5 bases and J by 3 bases, with 14 bases left in between. Germline V gives CDR1 SEHNR, CDR2 FQNEAQ (reference sequence). CDR3 length: 14 residues. The CDR3 is CASSIGSSGYEQYF. CDR3 nucleotide sequence: TGTGCCAGCAGCATCGGGAGCAGTGGCTACGAGCAGTACTTC.

The rearrangement uses TRBV25-1 and TRBJ2-7, with 7 bases aligning to TRBD2. The CDR3 has 16 residues. Per the germline V gene, CDR1 is MGHDK and CDR2 is SYGVNS. The junction had 7 bases not matched to a gene; V was cut back by 1 base and J by 1 base. This CDR3 reads CASSELGGARSYEQYF. CDR3 bases: TGTGCCAGCAGTGAATTGGGAGGGGCGAGGTCCTACGAGCAGTACTTC.

V and J are TRBV7-3 and TRBJ2-7; D is possibly TRBD2 (5 bases). Germline V gene sequence: CDR1 SGHTA, CDR2 FQGTGA. There are 13 residues in the CDR3. V lost 0 bases to trimming and J lost 6 bases, with 9 bases between them. CDR3 nucleotide sequence: TGTGCCAGCAGCTTAACGCCTAGCTCCGAGCAGTACTTC. It yields the protein CASSLTPSSEQYF.

The chain combines TRBV6-1 with TRBJ2-6; maybe TRBD2 (5 bases). CDR1 is MNHNS and CDR2 is SASEGT in the germline V gene. The CDR3 is made up of 18 amino acids. Trimming stripped 4 bases from V and 2 bases from J, with 18 bases between. The CDR3, as DNA: TGTGCCAGCAGTGGGGTGAGCGGCTGGGCTGCTGGGGCCAACGTCCTGACTTTC. It is translated as CASSGVSGWAAGANVLTF.

The chain uses TRBV29-1 and TRBJ1-5; 7 bases align to TRBD1. The CDR3 totals 15 residues. The J segment lost 3 bases and the V segment lost 8 bases, leaving 13 bases of the junction unmatched. Germline CDR1 reads SQVTM; CDR2 reads ANQGSEA. The CDR3 loop is CSTRPGGEPNQPQHF. The DNA for the CDR3 is TGCAGCACACGCCCAGGGGGAGAACCCAATCAGCCCCAGCATTTT. The whole variable domain, remainder taken from reference TRBV29-1 and TRBJ1-5, is SAVISQKPSRDICQRGTSLTIQCQVDSQVTMMFWYRQQPGQSLTLIATANQGSEATYESGFVIDKFPISRPNLTFSTLTVSNMSPEDSSIYLCSTRPGGEPNQPQHFGDGTRLSIL.

V gene TRBV6-1 combines with J gene TRBJ1-6; D possibly corresponds to TRBD1 (6 bases). Looked up from germline, CDR1 is MNHNS and CDR2 is SASEGT. With 4 bases removed from V and 7 bases from J, the gap between germline ends came to 11 bases. This CDR3 is 14 amino acids long. The CDR3 coding sequence is TGTGCCAGCAGTGTCCGGACAGCCAATTCACCCCTCCACTTT. It encodes CASSVRTANSPLHF.

The chain links TRBV10-3 to TRBJ1-1, with 7 bases lining up with TRBD1. The germline V gene has CDR1 ENHRY and CDR2 SYGVKD. Unmatched junction bases numbered 14, after V lost 2 bases and J lost 5 bases. The CDR3 consists of 17 residues. The DNA of the CDR3 is TGTGCCATCAGTGAGCCAAGGCAGGGGGGCCTATGGACTGAAGCTTTCTTT. Translating gives CAISEPRQGGLWTEAFF.

The chain combines TRBV18 with TRBJ2-5; tentatively, D is TRBD1 (6 bases). There are 14 residues in the CDR3. The V and J ends lost 2 bases and 4 bases respectively, with 11 bases between them. Looked up from germline, CDR1 is KGHSH and CDR2 is LQKENI. The CDR3: CASSPSTGPETQYF. DNA of the CDR3: TGTGCCAGCTCACCATCGACAGGTCCAGAGACCCAGTACTTC.